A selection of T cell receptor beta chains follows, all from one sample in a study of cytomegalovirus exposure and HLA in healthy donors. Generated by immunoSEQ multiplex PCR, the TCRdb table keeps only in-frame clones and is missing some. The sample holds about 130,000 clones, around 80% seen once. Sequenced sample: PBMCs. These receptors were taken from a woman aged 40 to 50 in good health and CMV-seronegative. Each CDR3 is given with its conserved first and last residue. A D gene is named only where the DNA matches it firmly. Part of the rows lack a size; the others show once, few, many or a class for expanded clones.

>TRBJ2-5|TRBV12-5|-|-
CASGLIGAETQYF
TGTGCTAGTGGTTTGATTGGAGCGGAGACCCAGTACTTC
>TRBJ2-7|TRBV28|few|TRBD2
CASSPWAGGSEQYF
TGTGCCAGCTCCCCCTGGGCGGGAGGGAGTGAGCAGTACTTC
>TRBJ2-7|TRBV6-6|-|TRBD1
CASSPGQSDEQYF
TGTGCCAGCAGCCCGGGACAGTCCGACGAGCAGTACTTC
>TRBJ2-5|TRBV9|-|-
CASSVARERSRQYF
TGTGCCAGCAGCGTAGCCAGGGAACGCTCCAGGCAGTACTTC
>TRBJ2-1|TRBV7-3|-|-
CASSLTLTEPYNEQFF
TGTGCCAGCAGCTTAACGTTAACGGAGCCATACAATGAGCAGTTCTTC
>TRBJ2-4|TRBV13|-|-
CASSASPLHKAEGTKNSQYF
TGTGCCAGCAGCGCTTCGCCCTTGCACAAGGCGGAGGGGACCAAAAACAGTCAGTACTTC
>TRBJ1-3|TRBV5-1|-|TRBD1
CASSLAGGTGNTIYF
TGCGCCAGCAGCTTGGCAGGGGGAACTGGAAACACCATATATTTT
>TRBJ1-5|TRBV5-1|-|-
CASSTGGLNQPQHF
TGCGCCAGCAGCACGGGGGGCCTCAATCAGCCCCAGCATTTT
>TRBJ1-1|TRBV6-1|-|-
CASREQGFTEAFF
TGTGCCAGCAGGGAACAGGGCTTTACTGAAGCTTTCTTT
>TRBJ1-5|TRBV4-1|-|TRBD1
CASTQGGTPLNQPQHF
TGCGCCAGCACCCAGGGGGGGACCCCTCTCAATCAGCCCCAGCATTTT